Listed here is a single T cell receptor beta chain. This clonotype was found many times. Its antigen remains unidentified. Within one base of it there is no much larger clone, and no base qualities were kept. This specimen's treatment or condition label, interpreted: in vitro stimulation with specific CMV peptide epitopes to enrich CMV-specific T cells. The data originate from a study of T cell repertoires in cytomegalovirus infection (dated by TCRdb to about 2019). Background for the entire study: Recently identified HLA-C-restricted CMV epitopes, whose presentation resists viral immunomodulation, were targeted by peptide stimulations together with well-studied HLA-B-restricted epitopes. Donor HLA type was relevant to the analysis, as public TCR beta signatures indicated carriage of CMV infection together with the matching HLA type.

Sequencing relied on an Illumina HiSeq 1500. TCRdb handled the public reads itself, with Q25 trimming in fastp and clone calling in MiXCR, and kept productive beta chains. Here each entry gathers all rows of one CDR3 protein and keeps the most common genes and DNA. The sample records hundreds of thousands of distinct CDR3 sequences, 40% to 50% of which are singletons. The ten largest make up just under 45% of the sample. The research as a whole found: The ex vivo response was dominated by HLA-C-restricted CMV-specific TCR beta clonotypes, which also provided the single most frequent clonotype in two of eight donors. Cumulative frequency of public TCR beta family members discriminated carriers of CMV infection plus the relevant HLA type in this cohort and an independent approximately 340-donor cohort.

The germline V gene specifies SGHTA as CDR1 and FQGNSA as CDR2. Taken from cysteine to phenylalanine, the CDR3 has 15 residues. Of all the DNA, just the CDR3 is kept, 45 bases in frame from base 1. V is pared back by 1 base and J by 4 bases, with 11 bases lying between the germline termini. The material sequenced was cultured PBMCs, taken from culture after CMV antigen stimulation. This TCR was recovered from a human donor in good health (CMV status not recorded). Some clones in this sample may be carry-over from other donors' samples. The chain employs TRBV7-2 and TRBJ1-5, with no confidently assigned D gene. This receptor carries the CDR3 CASSLVAGWNQPQHF. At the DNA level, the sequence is TGTGCCAGCAGCTTAGTAGCAGGCTGGAATCAGCCCCAGCATTTT.